These 2 T cell receptor beta chains were all obtained from the same sample, sequenced in a study of T cell changes during pregnancy in multiple sclerosis. Repertoires were generated with immunoSEQ multiplex PCR, while TCRdb's copy carries only in-frame clones and drops some. The sample contains some 40,000 clones, approximately 90% of which appear only once. Sequenced material: CD4+ T cells from peripheral blood mononuclear cells, taken before pregnancy. These receptors all stem from a female donor with multiple sclerosis, enrolled in a pregnancy study.

V usage is TRBV18 and J usage is TRBJ1-4; D unresolved. CDR1 KGHSH and CDR2 LQKENI come from the germline V gene. V was shortened by 6 bases and J by 8 bases, with 13 bases between the two germline ends. The CDR3 covers 13 residues. The CDR3 here is CASSRQQREKLFF. CDR3 nucleotide sequence: TGTGCCAGCTCGCGACAACAGAGAGAAAAACTGTTTTTT. Full variable domain (rest looked up from reference TRBV18 and TRBJ1-4): NAGVMQNPRHLVRRRGQEARLRCSPMKGHSHVYWYRQLPEEGLKFMVYLQKENIIDESGMPKERFSAEFPKEGPSILRIQQVVRGDSAAYFCASSRQQREKLFFGSGTQLSVL.

V gene TRBV5-1 combines with J gene TRBJ1-1; D gene uncertain. CDR3 length: 13 residues. Germline V gene sequence: CDR1 SGHRS, CDR2 YFSETQ. Trimming shortened V by 3 bases and J by 7 bases, and 13 bases separated the two germline ends. The CDR3 here is CASSYWERYEAFF. CDR3 nucleotide sequence: TGCGCCAGCAGCTACTGGGAGCGTTATGAAGCTTTCTTT.